This entry concerns a single T cell receptor beta chain. This clone has only a few counts. Its cognate antigen has yet to be identified. The sample holds no much larger clone one base away, and base qualities are not on file. This sample stems from a study of blood T cell repertoires in COVID-19 (dated by TCRdb to 2019 to 2021). Regarding the complete study: The collaborator samples originated in the United States, Italy and Spain and spanned the acute and convalescent phases of COVID-19. The material from the prospective study consisted of cDNA or gDNA derived from T cells, B-cell-depleted T cells, or PBMCs. Subjects who had been exposed to COVID-19, were actively infected with it, or had recovered from it provided the deeply sampled blood TCRbeta repertoires that made up the dataset. The repertoires were released in a freely available public database intended as a resource for research on the immune response to SARS-CoV-2. Samples were obtained from the ongoing ImmuneRACE study (first 160 participants) and from 1,000 to 1,500 subjects provided by 6 global collaborators. Sample metadata almost always included a de-identified subject ID, COVID-19 status, age in years and sex. Where available, HLA class I and class II types were obtained from metadata supplied by the sample provider rather than from assay-based typing. Beyond this particular receptor, the publication reports: Clinical and demographic metadata were provided uncurated, with the amount varying by source and participant.

Whole blood was collected in K2EDTA tubes by collaborating institutions according to the institutions' own protocols. For TCRbeta analysis, collaborators shipped samples as frozen whole blood, isolated PBMCs, or DNA extracted from either of those sample types. There are 14 amino acids in the CDR3, from cysteine to phenylalanine inclusive. Only the CDR3 portion is preserved as DNA: 42 bases, with reading frame beginning at the first base. CDR1 and CDR2, looked up from the germline V gene (reference sequence), are MNHEY and SMNVEV. Relative to germline, V is 7 bases shorter and J is 5 bases shorter, with 12 bases between their ends. TCRbeta CDR3 regions were amplified from genomic DNA by means of the immunoSEQ Assay, a bias-controlled multiplex PCR. In the original analysis: The number of nucleated cells in each sample was estimated by amplification of reference gene primers within the assay. To quantify the absolute abundance of each unique TCRbeta CDR3 rearrangement, sequence reads were collapsed and filtered. Productive Simpson clonality was computed per sample as the square root of Simpson's diversity index over productive rearrangements. As stored in TCRdb, this immuneACCESS dataset retains in-frame rearrangements with V and J assigned. A fraction of the clones does not appear; measured against another copy, unresolved V genes explain less than half of the discrepancy, and the remainder lacks a known reason. D and trimming were read from the DNA, whereas the V and J calls and clone size are those reported in that table. Within this sample are 200,000 to 250,000 clones, with around 84% of them counted one time only. The ten biggest clones cover approximately 6.1% of the sample.

Sequencing input: peripheral blood. This chain joins TRBV27 to TRBJ1-6; the D gene is not confidently resolved. The TCR sequence derives from an elderly man with acute or convalescent COVID-19. CDR3 loop: CASTSAAHNSPLHF. DNA sequence: TGTGCCAGCACTAGTGCAGCGCATAATTCACCCCTCCACTTT.